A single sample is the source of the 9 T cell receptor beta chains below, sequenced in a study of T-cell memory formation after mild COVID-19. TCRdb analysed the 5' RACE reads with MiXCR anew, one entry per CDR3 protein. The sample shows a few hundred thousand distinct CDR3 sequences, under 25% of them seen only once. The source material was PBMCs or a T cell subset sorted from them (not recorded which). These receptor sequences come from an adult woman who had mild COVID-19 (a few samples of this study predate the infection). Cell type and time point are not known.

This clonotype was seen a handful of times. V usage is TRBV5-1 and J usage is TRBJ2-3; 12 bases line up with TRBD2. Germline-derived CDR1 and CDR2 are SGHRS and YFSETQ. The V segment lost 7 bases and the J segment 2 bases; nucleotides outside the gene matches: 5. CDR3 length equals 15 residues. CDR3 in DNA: TGCGCCAGCGCTAGCGGGGGGGCCCTCACAGATACGCAGTATTTT. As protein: CASASGGALTDTQYF.

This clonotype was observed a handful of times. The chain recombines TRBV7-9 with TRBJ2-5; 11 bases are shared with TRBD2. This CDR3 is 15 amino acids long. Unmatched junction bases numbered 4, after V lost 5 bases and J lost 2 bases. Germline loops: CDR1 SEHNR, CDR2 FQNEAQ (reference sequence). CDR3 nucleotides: TGTGCCAGCAGCACTGGGACTAGCGGACAAGAGACCCAGTACTTC. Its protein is CASSTGTSGQETQYF.

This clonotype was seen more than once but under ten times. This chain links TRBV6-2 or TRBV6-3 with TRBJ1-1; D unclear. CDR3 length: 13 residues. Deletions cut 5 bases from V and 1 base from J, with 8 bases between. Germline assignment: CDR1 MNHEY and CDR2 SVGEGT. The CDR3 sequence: CASSTTQNTEAFF. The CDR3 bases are TGTGCCAGCAGTACCACGCAGAACACTGAAGCTTTCTTT.

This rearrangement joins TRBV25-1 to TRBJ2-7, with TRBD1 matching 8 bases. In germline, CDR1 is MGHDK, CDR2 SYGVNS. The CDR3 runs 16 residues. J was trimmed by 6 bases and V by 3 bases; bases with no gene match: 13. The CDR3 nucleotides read TGTGCCAGCAGTGATAGACAGGGGCCCCCCCCGCGCGAGCAGTACTTC. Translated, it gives CASSDRQGPPPREQYF.

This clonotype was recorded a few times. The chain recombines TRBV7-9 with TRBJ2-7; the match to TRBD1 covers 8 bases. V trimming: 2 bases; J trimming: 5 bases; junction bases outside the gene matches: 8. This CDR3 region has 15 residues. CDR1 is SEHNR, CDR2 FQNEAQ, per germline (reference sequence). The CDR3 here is CASSLNAGGRDEQYF. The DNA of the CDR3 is TGTGCCAGCAGCTTAAACGCAGGGGGCAGGGACGAGCAGTACTTC.

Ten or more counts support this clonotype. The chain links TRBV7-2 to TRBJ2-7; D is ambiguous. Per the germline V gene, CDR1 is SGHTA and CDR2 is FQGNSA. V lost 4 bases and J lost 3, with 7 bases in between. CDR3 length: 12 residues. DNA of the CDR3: TGTGCCAGCAGCTCTACCCACTACGAGCAGTACTTC. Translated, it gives CASSSTHYEQYF.

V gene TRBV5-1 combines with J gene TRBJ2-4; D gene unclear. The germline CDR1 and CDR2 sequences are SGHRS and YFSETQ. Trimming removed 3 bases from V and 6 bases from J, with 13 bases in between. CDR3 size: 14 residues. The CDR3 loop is CASSSTVGSNIQYF. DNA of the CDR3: TGCGCCAGCAGCTCGACCGTAGGTTCAAACATTCAGTACTTC.

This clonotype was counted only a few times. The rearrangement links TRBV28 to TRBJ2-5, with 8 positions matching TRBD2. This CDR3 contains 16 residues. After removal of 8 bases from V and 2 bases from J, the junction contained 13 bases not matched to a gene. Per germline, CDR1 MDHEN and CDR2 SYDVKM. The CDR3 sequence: CASRSGAGGRQETQYF. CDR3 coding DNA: TGTGCCAGCCGGAGCGGGGCGGGGGGCCGGCAAGAGACCCAGTACTTC.

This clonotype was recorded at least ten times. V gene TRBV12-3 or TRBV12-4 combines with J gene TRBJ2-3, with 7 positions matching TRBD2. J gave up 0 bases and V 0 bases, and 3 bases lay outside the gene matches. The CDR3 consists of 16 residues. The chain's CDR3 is CASSLAGGISTDTQYF. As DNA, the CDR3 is TGTGCCAGCAGTTTAGCGGGGGGGATTAGCACAGATACGCAGTATTTT.